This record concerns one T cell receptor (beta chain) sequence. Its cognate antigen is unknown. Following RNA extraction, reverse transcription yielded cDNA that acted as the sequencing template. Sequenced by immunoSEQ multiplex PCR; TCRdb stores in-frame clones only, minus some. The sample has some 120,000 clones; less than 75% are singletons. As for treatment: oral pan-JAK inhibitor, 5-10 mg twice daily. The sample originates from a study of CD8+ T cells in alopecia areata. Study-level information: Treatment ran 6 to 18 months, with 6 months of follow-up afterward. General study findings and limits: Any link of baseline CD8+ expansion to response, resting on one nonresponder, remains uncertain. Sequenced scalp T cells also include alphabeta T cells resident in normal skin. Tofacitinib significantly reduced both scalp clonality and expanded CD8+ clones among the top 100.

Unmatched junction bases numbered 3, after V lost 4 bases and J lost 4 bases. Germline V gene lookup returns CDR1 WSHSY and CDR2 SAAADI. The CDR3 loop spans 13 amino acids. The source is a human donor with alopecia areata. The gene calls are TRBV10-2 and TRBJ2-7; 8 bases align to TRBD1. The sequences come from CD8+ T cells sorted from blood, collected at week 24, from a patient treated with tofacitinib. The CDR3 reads CASSGTGSYEQYF. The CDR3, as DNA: TGCGCCAGCAGTGGGACAGGGTCATACGAGCAGTACTTC.